This TCR beta chain was found in a study of neurological immune-mediated disorders. TCRdb independently ran MiXCR on the 5' RACE reads; one entry per CDR3 protein. The profile shows about 120,000 distinct CDR3 sequences, 3.2% of them singletons. This clonotype was seen many times. CDR3 size: 13 residues. With 5 bases clipped from V and 7 bases from J, the junction kept 4 bases outside the gene matches. Sequenced material: PBMCs. This sequence joins TRBV12-3 or TRBV12-4 and TRBJ1-5, with 8 bases matching TRBD1. The source is a woman under 40 with multiple sclerosis. The CDR3 nucleotides read TGTGCCAGCAGTCGGACAGGGCGACAGCCCCAGCATTTT. The encoded protein is CASSRTGRQPQHF.